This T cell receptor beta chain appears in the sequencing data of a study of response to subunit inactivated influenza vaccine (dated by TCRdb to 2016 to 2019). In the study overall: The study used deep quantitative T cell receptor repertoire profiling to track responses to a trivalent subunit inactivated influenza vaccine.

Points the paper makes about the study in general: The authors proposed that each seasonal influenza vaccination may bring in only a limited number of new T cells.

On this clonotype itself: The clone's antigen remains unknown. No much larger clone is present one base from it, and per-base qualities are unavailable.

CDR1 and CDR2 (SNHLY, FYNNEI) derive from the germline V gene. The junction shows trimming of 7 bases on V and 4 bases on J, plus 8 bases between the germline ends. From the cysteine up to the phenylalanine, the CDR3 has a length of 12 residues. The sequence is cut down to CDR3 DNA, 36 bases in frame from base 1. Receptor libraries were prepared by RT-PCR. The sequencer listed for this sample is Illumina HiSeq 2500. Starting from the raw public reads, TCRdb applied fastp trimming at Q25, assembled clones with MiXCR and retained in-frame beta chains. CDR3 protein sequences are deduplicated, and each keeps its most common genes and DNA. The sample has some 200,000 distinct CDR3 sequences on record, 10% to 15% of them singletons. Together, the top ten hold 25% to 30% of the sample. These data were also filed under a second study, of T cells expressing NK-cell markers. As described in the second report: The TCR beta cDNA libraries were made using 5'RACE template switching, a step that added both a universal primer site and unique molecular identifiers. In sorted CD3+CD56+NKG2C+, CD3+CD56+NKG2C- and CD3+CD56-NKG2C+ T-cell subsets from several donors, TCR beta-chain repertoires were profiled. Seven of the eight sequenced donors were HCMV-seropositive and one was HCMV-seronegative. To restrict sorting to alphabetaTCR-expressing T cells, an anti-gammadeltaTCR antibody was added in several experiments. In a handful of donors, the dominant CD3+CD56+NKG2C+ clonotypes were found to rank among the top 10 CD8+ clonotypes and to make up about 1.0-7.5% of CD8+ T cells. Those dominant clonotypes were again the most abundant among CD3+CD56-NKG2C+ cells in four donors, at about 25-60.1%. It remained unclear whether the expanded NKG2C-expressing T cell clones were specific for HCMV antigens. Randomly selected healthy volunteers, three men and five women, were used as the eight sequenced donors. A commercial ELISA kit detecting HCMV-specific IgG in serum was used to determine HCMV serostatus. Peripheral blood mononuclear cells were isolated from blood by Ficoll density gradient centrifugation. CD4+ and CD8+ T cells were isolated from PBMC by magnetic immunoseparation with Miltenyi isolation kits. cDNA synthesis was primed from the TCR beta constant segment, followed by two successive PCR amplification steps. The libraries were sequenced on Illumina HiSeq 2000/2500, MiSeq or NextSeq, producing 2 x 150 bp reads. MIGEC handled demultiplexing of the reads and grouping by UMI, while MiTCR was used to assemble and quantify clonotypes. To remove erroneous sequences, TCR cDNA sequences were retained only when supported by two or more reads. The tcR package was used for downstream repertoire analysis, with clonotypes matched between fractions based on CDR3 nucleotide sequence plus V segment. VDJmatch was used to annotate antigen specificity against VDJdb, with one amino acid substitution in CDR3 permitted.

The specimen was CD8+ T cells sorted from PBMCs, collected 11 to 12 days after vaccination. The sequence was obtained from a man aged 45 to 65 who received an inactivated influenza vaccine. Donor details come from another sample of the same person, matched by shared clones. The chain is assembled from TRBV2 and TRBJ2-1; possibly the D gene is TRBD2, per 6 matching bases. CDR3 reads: CASTRGYNEQFF. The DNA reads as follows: TGTGCCAGCACCCGGGGGTACAATGAGCAGTTCTTC.